The clone carrying this T cell receptor (beta chain) was seen a few times. No antigen is known for it. The entry originates in a study of T cell repertoires in cytomegalovirus infection. Study-level background: The public TCR beta signatures pointed to both CMV infection and matching HLA type. Study outcomes and limitations: Based on cumulative public TCR beta family frequency, carriers of CMV plus the relevant HLA were identified. Ex vivo responses were dominated by HLA-C-restricted CMV-specific TCR beta clonotypes.

TCRdb re-called the reads with MiXCR, one entry per CDR3 protein. Of around 280,000 distinct CDR3 sequences listed, around 15% are singletons. The V gene's germline CDR1 is KGHSH and CDR2 LQKENI. Trimming removed 3 bases from V and 15 bases from J, with 18 bases in between. The CDR3 length is 13 residues. Sequences were obtained from PBMCs. This sequence originates from a human donor in good health (CMV status not recorded). Some clones in this sample may be carry-over from other donors' samples. This chain joins TRBV18 and TRBJ2-1; perhaps D is TRBD1 or TRBD2 (5 bases each). The CDR3 coding sequence is TGTGCCAGCTCACCCCAAGACCAGGGACGGTCGTTCTTC. Protein: CASSPQDQGRSFF.